The text below deals with one TCR beta chain. The antigen is not known. These data come from a study of blood T cells in healthy people across ages. Notes on the study in general: A roughly linear age-dependent decrease characterized TCR beta diversity per million T cells.

The CDR3 runs 15 residues. Per germline, CDR1 MNHNS and CDR2 SASEGT. J gave up 6 bases and V 3 bases, and 5 bases lay outside the gene matches. Through a sample-barcoded 5' primer and a J-beta primer mix, a second PCR was run for roughly 6 to 12 cycles. TCRdb reanalysed the 5' RACE reads using MiXCR and keeps one entry per CDR3 protein. Among around 1,000,000 distinct CDR3 sequences listed, 20% to 25% were seen once. A further study also used this sample, focusing on T cells of mothers and their children. Per that paper: There were over 10 million TCR beta CDR3 reads from each mother and about 3 million from each child. Unrelated pairs and related pairs have their TCR recombination output shaped similarly by thymic selection.

V and J are TRBV6-1 and TRBJ1-5, with 10 bases matching TRBD1. The material sequenced was blood. The TCR originated in a girl aged 2-10 years in good health. The CDR3 DNA reads TGTGCCAGCAGTGAGGACAGGGGGTTGGGTCAGCCCCAGCATTTT. This codes for CASSEDRGLGQPQHF.